A selection of T cell receptor beta chains follows, all from one sample in a study of shared clonotypes between healthy human individuals. The data were produced by immunoSEQ multiplex PCR, yet TCRdb's version contains in-frame clones alone and is incomplete. In the table there are approximately 2.4 million clones, 95% of which are singletons. The specimen sequenced was naive CD4+ T cells sorted from blood. These receptors were collected from a man younger than 35 in good health. The CDR3 runs from the conserved cysteine through the conserved F or W. The order of the fields is D gene, clone size, V gene, J gene, CDR3 protein, CDR3 DNA. A D gene is named only where the DNA matches it firmly. Rows give clone size only sometimes, using once, few, many, or a class for an expanded clone.

d_gene: TRBD1
abundance: NA
v_gene: TRBV7-8
j_gene: TRBJ2-7
CDR3aa: CASSETGSSTYEQYF
CDR3nt: TGTGCCAGCAGCGAGACAGGGTCCTCAACCTACGAGCAGTACTTC

d_gene: NA
abundance: NA
v_gene: TRBV18
j_gene: TRBJ2-5
CDR3aa: CASSLGVEETQYF
CDR3nt: TGTGCCAGCTCACTGGGCGTAGAAGAGACCCAGTACTTC

d_gene: NA
abundance: NA
v_gene: TRBV9
j_gene: TRBJ2-3
CDR3aa: CASSVGPGPDTQYF
CDR3nt: TGTGCCAGCAGCGTAGGCCCGGGTCCAGATACGCAGTATTTT

d_gene: NA
abundance: NA
v_gene: TRBV6-5
j_gene: TRBJ1-1
CDR3aa: CASSYSTGFSEAFF
CDR3nt: TGTGCCAGCAGTTACTCCACAGGGTTTTCTGAAGCTTTCTTT

d_gene: NA
abundance: NA
v_gene: TRBV7-9
j_gene: TRBJ1-6
CDR3aa: CASSFTGNSPLHF
CDR3nt: TGTGCCAGCAGCTTCACAGGGAATTCACCCCTCCACTTT

d_gene: NA
abundance: once
v_gene: TRBV5-1
j_gene: TRBJ2-2
CDR3aa: CASSLATRGELFF
CDR3nt: TGCGCCAGCAGCTTGGCCACCCGTGGGGAGCTGTTTTTT

d_gene: NA
abundance: NA
v_gene: TRBV10-2
j_gene: TRBJ2-1
CDR3aa: CASRDLAYNEQFF
CDR3nt: TGCGCCAGCAGGGACCTTGCCTACAATGAGCAGTTCTTC

d_gene: NA
abundance: NA
v_gene: TRBV6-1
j_gene: TRBJ1-5
CDR3aa: CASSDGGRSQPQHF
CDR3nt: TGTGCCAGCAGTGATGGGGGGCGAAGTCAGCCCCAGCATTTT

d_gene: NA
abundance: NA
v_gene: TRBV7-9
j_gene: TRBJ1-2
CDR3aa: CASSLTKGDYGYTF
CDR3nt: TGTGCCAGCAGCTTAACGAAGGGTGACTATGGCTACACCTTC

d_gene: NA
abundance: NA
v_gene: TRBV27
j_gene: TRBJ2-6
CDR3aa: CASRGIESGANVLTF
CDR3nt: TGTGCCAGCAGGGGAATTGAATCTGGGGCCAACGTCCTGACTTTC

d_gene: TRBD1
abundance: once
v_gene: TRBV10-3
j_gene: TRBJ2-7
CDR3aa: CAISRDRGPVYEQYF
CDR3nt: TGTGCCATCAGTAGGGACAGGGGGCCCGTCTACGAGCAGTACTTC

d_gene: TRBD1
abundance: NA
v_gene: TRBV7-2
j_gene: TRBJ2-7
CDR3aa: CASSLTGALSSYEQYF
CDR3nt: TGTGCCAGCAGCCTAACAGGGGCCTTAAGCTCCTACGAGCAGTACTTC

d_gene: NA
abundance: NA
v_gene: TRBV6-5
j_gene: TRBJ2-7
CDR3aa: CASSSSGTSYEQYF
CDR3nt: TGTGCCAGCAGCTCCTCCGGGACATCTTACGAGCAGTACTTC

d_gene: NA
abundance: NA
v_gene: TRBV19
j_gene: TRBJ1-5
CDR3aa: CASSPAAAGNQPQHF
CDR3nt: TGTGCCAGTAGCCCTGCAGCGGCCGGCAATCAGCCCCAGCATTTT

d_gene: TRBD2
abundance: NA
v_gene: TRBV6-6
j_gene: TRBJ2-3
CDR3aa: CASSYYPSGSTDTQYF
CDR3nt: TGTGCCAGCAGTTACTACCCTAGCGGAAGCACAGATACGCAGTATTTT

d_gene: NA
abundance: NA
v_gene: TRBV18
j_gene: TRBJ1-1
CDR3aa: CASSPRQVTLNTEAFF
CDR3nt: TGTGCCAGCTCACCACGCCAAGTGACCTTGAACACTGAAGCTTTCTTT

d_gene: NA
abundance: NA
v_gene: TRBV9
j_gene: TRBJ1-2
CDR3aa: CASSAPGRSNYGYTF
CDR3nt: TGTGCCAGCAGCGCCCCGGGGCGGTCTAACTATGGCTACACCTTC

d_gene: NA
abundance: NA
v_gene: TRBV7-9
j_gene: TRBJ2-7
CDR3aa: CASSLNTLGYEQYF
CDR3nt: TGTGCCAGCAGCTTAAACACTTTGGGATACGAGCAGTACTTC

d_gene: NA
abundance: NA
v_gene: TRBV30
j_gene: TRBJ1-1
CDR3aa: CAWSGRNTEAFF
CDR3nt: TGTGCCTGGAGTGGTAGGAATACTGAAGCTTTCTTT

d_gene: NA
abundance: few
v_gene: TRBV6-5
j_gene: TRBJ1-6
CDR3aa: CASRPPTGNNSPLHF
CDR3nt: TGTGCCAGCAGACCCCCCACAGGGAATAATTCACCCCTCCACTTT

d_gene: NA
abundance: NA
v_gene: TRBV18
j_gene: TRBJ2-5
CDR3aa: CASSPVLTLGRETQYF
CDR3nt: TGTGCCAGCTCACCAGTTTTGACTCTCGGTCGAGAGACCCAGTACTTC

d_gene: NA
abundance: NA
v_gene: TRBV19
j_gene: TRBJ1-6
CDR3aa: CATSDSSYNSPLHF
CDR3nt: TGTGCCACCTCGGACAGCTCCTATAATTCACCCCTCCACTTT

d_gene: NA
abundance: NA
v_gene: TRBV5-6
j_gene: TRBJ2-5
CDR3aa: CASSFGTGRETQYF
CDR3nt: TGTGCCAGCAGCTTCGGGACGGGACGGGAGACCCAGTACTTC

d_gene: NA
abundance: NA
v_gene: TRBV28
j_gene: TRBJ1-5
CDR3aa: CASSGGVGRRQPQHF
CDR3nt: TGTGCCAGCAGTGGAGGTGTGGGACGGCGGCAGCCCCAGCATTTT

d_gene: NA
abundance: NA
v_gene: TRBV7-7
j_gene: TRBJ2-1
CDR3aa: CASSSDGYNEQFF
CDR3nt: TGTGCTAGCAGCTCGGACGGATACAATGAGCAGTTCTTC

d_gene: NA
abundance: NA
v_gene: TRBV7-9
j_gene: TRBJ2-1
CDR3aa: CASSPSPNEQFF
CDR3nt: TGTGCCAGCAGCCCTTCCCCCAATGAGCAGTTCTTC

d_gene: NA
abundance: NA
v_gene: TRBV11-2
j_gene: TRBJ1-6
CDR3aa: CASSLRTTGSANSPLHF
CDR3nt: TGTGCCAGCAGCTTACGGACGACGGGTTCGGCGAATTCACCCCTCCACTTT

d_gene: NA
abundance: NA
v_gene: TRBV19
j_gene: TRBJ2-3
CDR3aa: CASMRGLASTDTQYF
CDR3nt: TGTGCCAGTATGCGGGGCCTGGCTTCCACAGATACGCAGTATTTT

d_gene: NA
abundance: NA
v_gene: TRBV4-1
j_gene: TRBJ1-6
CDR3aa: CASSPPMSPLHF
CDR3nt: TGCGCCAGCAGCCCCCCCATGTCACCCCTCCACTTT

d_gene: TRBD1
abundance: NA
v_gene: TRBV7-2
j_gene: TRBJ2-2
CDR3aa: CASSLQGAPGELFF
CDR3nt: TGTGCCAGCAGCCTTCAGGGGGCCCCCGGGGAGCTGTTTTTT

d_gene: TRBD1
abundance: once
v_gene: TRBV7-9
j_gene: TRBJ2-1
CDR3aa: CASIVFGQGGGEQFF
CDR3nt: TGTGCCAGCATCGTCTTCGGACAGGGGGGCGGGGAGCAGTTCTTC

d_gene: TRBD2
abundance: NA
v_gene: TRBV5-4
j_gene: TRBJ2-5
CDR3aa: CASSLARLAGGPGETQYF
CDR3nt: TGTGCCAGCAGCTTGGCCCGTCTAGCGGGAGGGCCGGGTGAGACCCAGTACTTC

d_gene: TRBD1
abundance: NA
v_gene: TRBV6-5
j_gene: TRBJ1-1
CDR3aa: CASRYDRGETEAFF
CDR3nt: TGTGCCAGCAGATACGACAGGGGTGAGACTGAAGCTTTCTTT

d_gene: NA
abundance: NA
v_gene: TRBV27
j_gene: TRBJ1-4
CDR3aa: CASSPRGRTNEKLFF
CDR3nt: TGTGCCAGCAGTCCGCGGGGACGGACTAATGAAAAACTGTTTTTT

d_gene: TRBD2
abundance: NA
v_gene: TRBV7-8
j_gene: TRBJ2-3
CDR3aa: CASSFSGGADTQYF
CDR3nt: TGTGCCAGCAGCTTTAGCGGGGGGGCGGATACGCAGTATTTT

d_gene: NA
abundance: NA
v_gene: TRBV18
j_gene: TRBJ1-1
CDR3aa: CASSPPDIGRRTEAFF
CDR3nt: TGTGCCAGCTCACCACCGGACATCGGACGACGCACTGAAGCTTTCTTT

d_gene: TRBD1
abundance: NA
v_gene: TRBV6-6
j_gene: TRBJ1-2
CDR3aa: CASNYGGQDRYTF
CDR3nt: TGTGCCAGCAACTATGGGGGACAGGATCGCTACACCTTC

d_gene: NA
abundance: NA
v_gene: TRBV7-8
j_gene: TRBJ2-7
CDR3aa: CASSLTTPAHEQYF
CDR3nt: TGTGCCAGCAGCTTAACTACCCCGGCCCACGAGCAGTACTTC

d_gene: NA
abundance: NA
v_gene: TRBV6-1
j_gene: TRBJ2-3
CDR3aa: CASSQFSHSTDTQYF
CDR3nt: TGTGCCAGCAGCCAATTCAGCCATTCCACAGATACGCAGTATTTT

d_gene: NA
abundance: once
v_gene: TRBV19
j_gene: TRBJ2-2
CDR3aa: CASSRQNTGELFF
CDR3nt: TGTGCCAGTAGTCGCCAGAACACCGGGGAGCTGTTTTTT

d_gene: TRBD1
abundance: NA
v_gene: TRBV5-1
j_gene: TRBJ1-4
CDR3aa: CASSSEGAPNEKLFF
CDR3nt: TGCGCCAGCAGCTCCGAGGGGGCTCCTAATGAAAAACTGTTTTTT

d_gene: NA
abundance: NA
v_gene: TRBV7-2
j_gene: TRBJ1-3
CDR3aa: CASSLEPGISGNTIYF
CDR3nt: TGTGCCAGCAGCTTAGAGCCGGGAATCTCTGGAAACACCATATATTTT

d_gene: NA
abundance: NA
v_gene: TRBV5-1
j_gene: TRBJ2-5
CDR3aa: CASSMTVETQYF
CDR3nt: TGCGCCAGCAGCATGACTGTAGAGACCCAGTACTTC

d_gene: NA
abundance: NA
v_gene: TRBV11-2
j_gene: TRBJ1-5
CDR3aa: CASSPDGAGNQPQHF
CDR3nt: TGTGCCAGCAGCCCGGACGGGGCTGGCAATCAGCCCCAGCATTTT

d_gene: TRBD1
abundance: NA
v_gene: TRBV5-4
j_gene: TRBJ1-2
CDR3aa: CASSSAGQGYGYTF
CDR3nt: TGTGCCAGCAGCTCAGCTGGACAGGGCTATGGCTACACCTTC

d_gene: NA
abundance: NA
v_gene: TRBV18
j_gene: TRBJ1-2
CDR3aa: CASSPGFSYGYTF
CDR3nt: TGTGCCAGCTCACCCGGGTTCAGCTATGGCTACACCTTC

d_gene: NA
abundance: NA
v_gene: TRBV6-6
j_gene: TRBJ1-5
CDR3aa: CASSYRGLDQPQHF
CDR3nt: TGTGCCAGCAGTTACAGGGGATTGGATCAGCCCCAGCATTTT

d_gene: NA
abundance: NA
v_gene: TRBV28
j_gene: TRBJ1-5
CDR3aa: CASSLTEPQHF
CDR3nt: TGTGCCAGCAGTTTAACGGAGCCCCAGCATTTT

d_gene: TRBD2
abundance: NA
v_gene: TRBV11-2
j_gene: TRBJ2-7
CDR3aa: CASSLGSSGVYEQYF
CDR3nt: TGTGCCAGCAGCTTAGGGTCTAGCGGGGTCTACGAGCAGTACTTC

d_gene: NA
abundance: NA
v_gene: TRBV30
j_gene: TRBJ1-3
CDR3aa: CAWSLTGTVSGNTIYF
CDR3nt: TGTGCCTGGAGTCTAACAGGAACAGTCTCTGGAAACACCATATATTTT

d_gene: NA
abundance: NA
v_gene: TRBV6-1
j_gene: TRBJ1-2
CDR3aa: CASSGTSYYGYTF
CDR3nt: TGTGCCAGCAGTGGGACCTCCTACTATGGCTACACCTTC

d_gene: TRBD2
abundance: NA
v_gene: TRBV2
j_gene: TRBJ2-7
CDR3aa: CASSEPGLAGVSYEQYF
CDR3nt: TGTGCCAGCAGTGAACCAGGACTAGCGGGAGTTTCCTACGAGCAGTACTTC